This T cell receptor (beta chain) was recorded in a study of cytomegalovirus exposure and HLA in healthy donors. CDR3 length: 17 residues. V lost 1 base, J lost 6 bases, and 11 bases stayed unmatched. The germline V gene has CDR1 SGHAT and CDR2 FQNNGV. The PCR was carried out with 60 Vbeta primers and 13 Jbeta primers. Sequenced by immunoSEQ multiplex PCR; TCRdb stores in-frame clones only, minus some. The top ten clones hold roughly 1.4% of a sample with about 150,000 clones, approximately 77% of them seen once. Study-level findings and limits: The study carried out a later analysis of TCR beta sequences. It associated some 18,000 of them with specific HLA alleles at a false discovery rate of 0.05. With later analysis, a missense DCLRE1C variant became linked to TCR beta V- and J-gene trimming. According to a later analysis, most TCR beta chains associated with CMV appeared HLA-restricted.

As regards this clone: The target antigen is unknown. This same CDR3 is encoded by further DNA sequences in the sample.

Sequencing was done on a sample of PBMCs. J is TRBJ2-7 and V is TRBV11-2, with 11 bases lining up with TRBD2. The clonotype comes from a young man in good health and CMV-seronegative. As DNA, the CDR3 is TGTGCCAGCAGCTTAGTAGGCGTAGCGGGAGGGCCGGCCGAGCAGTACTTC. This gives the protein CASSLVGVAGGPAEQYF.